The 26 T cell receptor beta chains in this list originate from one sample, sequenced in a study of human T cells and chemical hapten exposure. Time point in this sample: pre-sensitization, week 0. Treatment meaning: therapeutic diphenylcyclopropenone sensitization with weekly scalp DPC. TCRdb analysed the RACE reads with MiXCR anew, one entry per CDR3 protein. Of more than 300,000 distinct CDR3 sequences listed, about 5.4% are singletons. This material consisted of whole blood, taken in connection with sensitization to the hapten diphenylcyclopropenone (DPC). These TCRs come from a woman aged 18-35 years with alopecia areata. Some clones in this sample may be carry-over from other donors' samples.

This clonotype was detected many times. The rearrangement links TRBV24-1 to TRBJ2-1, with 10 bases aligning to TRBD2. Germline trimming cut 6 bases from V and 6 bases from J; bases unmatched to any gene: 16. Per germline, CDR1 KGHDR and CDR2 SFDVKD. The CDR3 has 18 residues. The DNA of the CDR3 is TGTGCCACCAGTAAGTCGTTCACTAGCGGGGTCGTGGTCAATGAGCAGTTCTTC. Protein sequence: CATSKSFTSGVVVNEQFF.

This clonotype was counted ten times or more. The chain joins TRBV27 to TRBJ1-1, with D unclear. Germline loops: CDR1 MNHEY, CDR2 SMNVEV (reference sequence). V was trimmed by 4 bases and J by 3 bases, leaving 12 bases between them. CDR3 length: 14 residues. CDR3: CASSWSEGYTEAFF. Written as DNA, the CDR3 is TGTGCCAGCAGTTGGAGTGAGGGATACACTGAAGCTTTCTTT.

This chain joins TRBV5-1 and TRBJ1-1; TRBD1 might be the D (5 bases). Trimming left V 0 bases short and J 11 bases short, with 17 bases between. This CDR3 is 14 amino acids long. Per the germline V gene, CDR1 is SGHRS and CDR2 is YFSETQ. The CDR3 DNA reads TGCGCCAGCAGCTTGGACGTACAGGCTTCTCGGGCTTTCTTT. As protein: CASSLDVQASRAFF.

The chain recombines TRBV6-2 or TRBV6-3 with TRBJ2-4, with unresolved D. Trimming cost V 8 bases and J 9 bases, with 20 bases left between them. Germline values: CDR1 MNHEY, CDR2 SVGEGT. There are 14 residues in the CDR3. CDR3: CASVPLPAPSIQYF. The CDR3 bases are TGTGCCAGCGTACCCTTGCCAGCCCCAAGCATTCAGTACTTC.

This clonotype was seen a handful of times. The V call is TRBV29-1, the J call TRBJ2-3; 11 bases fit TRBD2. After removal of 7 bases from V and 4 bases from J, the junction contained 13 bases not matched to a gene. Germline V lookup: CDR1 SQVTM, CDR2 ANQGSEA. The CDR3 length is 16 residues. CDR3 nucleotides: TGCAGCGCTGATGGGTCTAGCGGGGGGACGGCAGATACGCAGTATTTT. Translation: CSADGSSGGTADTQYF.

In this sample, this clonotype turned up many times. This chain uses TRBV10-3 with TRBJ2-7; tentatively, D is TRBD1 (5 bases). Deletions cut 6 bases from V and 0 bases from J, with 12 bases between. CDR1 ENHRY and CDR2 SYGVKD come from the germline V gene. CDR3 length: 14 amino acids. The CDR3 DNA is TGTGCCATCAGCCCAAGACAGTCCTCCTACGAGCAGTACTTC. Its translation: CAISPRQSSYEQYF.

The rearrangement links TRBV14 to TRBJ1-1; the D is unclear. Germline V CDR1 and CDR2: SGHDN, FVKESK. The CDR3 extends over 13 amino acids. Trimming shortened V by 2 bases and J by 4 bases, and 8 bases separated the two germline ends. In DNA, the CDR3 is TGTGCCAGCAGCCAACAAAAAGTCACTGAAGCTTTCTTT. Translating gives CASSQQKVTEAFF.

There are a few counts of this clonotype. This sequence joins TRBV11-1 and TRBJ2-1; no clear D. The CDR3 is 13 residues long. Trimming stripped 1 base from V and 8 bases from J, with 9 bases between. Germline V gene data show CDR1 as SGHAT and CDR2 as FQDESV (reference sequence). The CDR3 DNA sequence: TGTGCCAGCAGCTTAGTTCTTTTGGATGAGCAGTTCTTC. Residues: CASSLVLLDEQFF.

V gene TRBV7-2 combines with J gene TRBJ2-3; 7 bases are shared with TRBD2. CDR3 length: 13 amino acids. Germline V gives CDR1 SGHTA, CDR2 FQGNSA. The J segment lost 5 bases and the V segment lost 6 bases, leaving 5 bases of the junction unmatched. This CDR3 is CASRFSGEDTQYF. CDR3 DNA: TGTGCCAGCAGATTCAGCGGGGAAGATACGCAGTATTTT.

The chain combines TRBV14 with TRBJ1-4; D call uncertain. Trimming left V 4 bases short and J 2 bases short, with 11 bases between. CDR3 length: 15 amino acids. Germline CDR1 reads SGHDN; CDR2 reads FVKESK. CDR3 loop: CASSRRGTTNEKLFF. CDR3 DNA sequence: TGTGCCAGCAGCCGACGGGGAACGACTAATGAAAAACTGTTTTTT. Based on the CDR3 plus reference TRBV14 and TRBJ1-4, the full variable domain is EAGVTQFPSHSVIEKGQTVTLRCDPISGHDNLYWYRRVMGKEIKFLLHFVKESKQDESGMPNNRFLAERTGGTYSTLKVQPAELEDSGVYFCASSRRGTTNEKLFFGSGTQLSVL.

This clonotype was found a few times. This chain connects TRBV16 to TRBJ2-3, with D perhaps TRBD1 (5 bases). CDR3 length: 17 residues. Trimming took off 3 bases at V and 3 bases at J, with 19 bases between the two ends. In germline, CDR1 is KGHSY, CDR2 FQNENV. The DNA for the CDR3 is TGTGCCAGCAGCCAGCTTCCCCGCACAAGGGGTACAGATACGCAGTATTTT. Protein sequence: CASSQLPRTRGTDTQYF.

This clonotype has more than one count but fewer than ten. This chain links TRBV29-1 with TRBJ1-2, with D perhaps matching TRBD1 (5 bases). V shed 3 bases and J shed 7 bases, with 15 bases lying between them. CDR1 SQVTM and CDR2 ANQGSEA come from the germline V gene. This CDR3 spans 13 amino acids. CDR3 in DNA: TGCAGCGTTGACCTCCAGGGTGTAGGTGGCTACACCTTC. Residues: CSVDLQGVGGYTF.

This clonotype was counted at least ten times. The chain carries TRBV27 and TRBJ2-1; D uncertain. CDR3 length equals 14 residues. V shed 6 bases and J shed 3 bases, with 12 bases lying between them. Looked up from germline, CDR1 is MNHEY and CDR2 is SMNVEV (reference sequence). The chain's CDR3 is CASSFRLGYNEQFF. The CDR3 coding sequence is TGTGCCAGCAGCTTTAGATTAGGCTACAATGAGCAGTTCTTC.

This clonotype was detected ten times or more. The chain carries TRBV29-1 and TRBJ2-3; perhaps TRBD2 as D (6 bases). Germline lookup yields CDR1 SQVTM and CDR2 ANQGSEA. Trimming removed 4 bases at V and 1 base at J, with 12 bases between. CDR3 length: 14 amino acids. CDR3 amino acids: CSVVGGDGTDTQYF. CDR3 DNA: TGCAGCGTTGTTGGAGGGGATGGCACAGATACGCAGTATTTT.

This clonotype has only a few counts. The V call is TRBV6-4, the J call TRBJ1-1; D remains unclear. V was clipped by 4 bases and J by 2 bases, with 11 bases between them. Germline values: CDR1 MRHNA, CDR2 SNTAGT. CDR3 size: 14 residues. In nucleotides, the CDR3 is TGTGCCAGCAGTGCTAGACATACAAACACTGAAGCTTTCTTT. Translation gives CASSARHTNTEAFF.

The chain links TRBV28 to TRBJ2-3; a possible D gene is TRBD1 (5 bases). Germline V gene data show CDR1 as MDHEN and CDR2 as SYDVKM. The V end was cut by 3 bases, the J end by 0 bases, with 10 bases between. The CDR3 runs 15 residues. CDR3 protein: CASSLIGASTDTQYF. CDR3 in DNA: TGTGCCAGCAGTTTGATAGGGGCCAGCACAGATACGCAGTATTTT.

The chain uses TRBV3-1 and TRBJ2-3; 13 nucleotides align to TRBD2. Trimming cost V 0 bases and J 1 base; bases outside gene matches: 4. The CDR3 contains 18 residues. Germline V CDR1 and CDR2: LGHDT, YNNKEL (reference sequence). Written as DNA, the CDR3 is TGTGCCAGCAGCCAAGACCGGACTAGCGGGGGTCGCACAGATACGCAGTATTTT. Translating gives CASSQDRTSGGRTDTQYF.

A few counts support this clonotype. V usage is TRBV5-6 and J usage is TRBJ1-5; D is unresolved. This CDR3 is 13 amino acids long. Per germline, CDR1 SGHDT and CDR2 YYEEEE. Trimming left V 1 base short and J 5 bases short, with 7 bases between. The CDR3, as DNA: TGTGCCAGCAGCTTGATGTCCCATCAGCCCCAGCATTTT. As protein: CASSLMSHQPQHF.

The genes are TRBV28 and TRBJ1-5, with 7 bases lining up with TRBD1. The CDR3 sequence is 15 residues long. CDR1 is MDHEN and CDR2 is SYDVKM in the germline V gene. The V gene end was trimmed by 6 bases and the J gene end by 6 bases; junction bases not matched to a gene: 11. DNA of the CDR3: TGTGCCAGCAGCCTCTTAGACAGGGAAATTCAGCCCCAGCATTTT. It yields the protein CASSLLDREIQPQHF.

In this sample, this clonotype turned up many times. The V and J genes are TRBV7-9 and TRBJ1-1; no clear D gene. This CDR3 is 13 amino acids long. Germline CDR1 reads SEHNR; CDR2 reads FQNEAQ (reference sequence). Trimming removed 1 base at V and 2 bases at J, with 5 bases between. CDR3 in amino acids: CASSLEANTEAFF. The CDR3 nucleotides are TGTGCCAGCAGCTTAGAGGCCAACACTGAAGCTTTCTTT.

This clonotype has a count of ten or more. V usage is TRBV4-2 and J usage is TRBJ2-3, with D unclear. The V gene's germline CDR1 is LGHNA and CDR2 YNFKEQ. The V end lost 3 bases, the J end lost 6 bases, and 4 bases lay between the germline ends. The CDR3 is 11 residues long. The CDR3 DNA reads TGTGCCAGCAGCCAGGGGGATACGCAGTATTTT. It is translated as CASSQGDTQYF.

The chain uses TRBV7-6 and TRBJ2-7, with 11 bases identical to TRBD2. Germline V gives CDR1 SGHVS, CDR2 FNYEAQ. This CDR3 has 16 residues. Trimming removed 5 bases from V and 2 bases from J; junction bases left unmatched: 8. CDR3 protein: CASSPRLAGPPYEQYF. In DNA, the CDR3 is TGTGCCAGCAGCCCCCGACTAGCGGGGCCCCCCTACGAGCAGTACTTC. Full variable domain (rest looked up from reference TRBV7-6 and TRBJ2-7): GAGVSQSPRYKVTKRGQDVALRCDPISGHVSLYWYRQALGQGPEFLTYFNYEAQQDKSGLPNDRFSAERPEGSISTLTIQRTEQRDSAMYRCASSPRLAGPPYEQYFGPGTRLTVT.

This clonotype came up a few times. This chain connects TRBV4-2 to TRBJ2-3; 9 bases are a match to TRBD2. Germline CDR1 and CDR2: LGHNA and YNFKEQ. CDR3 length: 19 residues. With V trimmed by 4 bases and J by 6 bases, 20 bases remained unmatched. CDR3 coding DNA: TGTGCCAGCAGCCCCCGAGGGGCGGGGGGGCCAAGATCGAAGGATACGCAGTATTTT. Its translation: CASSPRGAGGPRSKDTQYF.

Only a few counts were recorded for this clonotype. The rearrangement uses TRBV7-8 and TRBJ1-1; D is undetermined. Trimming left V 0 bases short and J 6 bases short, with 11 bases between. This CDR3 is built from 14 residues. From germline, CDR1 is SGHVS and CDR2 FQNEAQ. CDR3 sequence: CASSLAGLRAEAFF. The CDR3 DNA follows: TGTGCCAGCAGCTTAGCGGGATTAAGGGCTGAAGCTTTCTTT.

This clonotype was observed a few times. The CDR3 region is CSAREGVMNTEAFF. The CDR3 nucleotides read TGCAGTGCTAGAGAGGGCGTGATGAACACTGAAGCTTTCTTT. The chain has TRBV20-1 and TRBJ1-1; D gene unclear. Germline V gives CDR1 DFQATT, CDR2 SNEGSKA (reference sequence). V shed 0 bases and J shed 0 bases, with 8 bases lying between them. The CDR3 runs to 14 residues.

This clonotype showed up just a few times. The chain is built from TRBV7-8 and TRBJ2-1; TRBD2 matches at 9 bases. Germline CDR1 and CDR2: SGHVS and FQNEAQ. V lost 3 bases to trimming and J lost 7 bases; unmatched junction nucleotides: 13. The CDR3 has 17 amino acids. The CDR3 spells CASSFSGGTSRLNEQFF. The CDR3, as DNA: TGTGCCAGCAGCTTCTCTGGGGGGACTAGCAGACTGAATGAGCAGTTCTTC.